One and the same sample provided the 11 T cell receptor beta chains below, sequenced in a study of blood T cell repertoires in COVID-19. Sequencing was performed with immunoSEQ multiplex PCR; in TCRdb, only in-frame clones are kept and a portion is missing. The table lists 70,000 or so clones, about 83% of them singletons, with 15% to 20% in the top ten. The source material was peripheral blood. The receptors stem from a woman of 80 years or more with acute or convalescent COVID-19.

The chain links TRBV12-5 to TRBJ2-5; 8 bases match TRBD1. CDR1 LGHNT and CDR2 FRNRAP come from the germline V gene. The J segment lost 1 base and the V segment lost 5 bases, leaving 6 bases of the junction unmatched. CDR3 size: 15 residues. The CDR3 coding sequence is TGTGCTAGTGGTCCAGACGACAGGGGCCAAGAGACCCAGTACTTC. Its translation: CASGPDDRGQETQYF.

J is TRBJ2-5 and V is TRBV4-1; maybe TRBD2 (6 bases). V dropped 2 bases and J dropped 5 bases, with 15 bases sitting between them. From germline, CDR1 is MGHRA and CDR2 YSYEKL. CDR3 length equals 15 residues. The CDR3 spells CASSQPGLGGETQYF. The CDR3 DNA sequence: TGCGCCAGCAGCCAACCGGGACTTGGGGGGGAGACCCAGTACTTC.

This clone was seen more than once but under ten times. The J gene is TRBJ1-2, the V gene TRBV12-3 or TRBV12-4, with a possible D match to TRBD1 (6 bases). V lost 8 bases and J lost 8, with 15 bases in between. The CDR3 loop spans 12 amino acids. CDR3 nucleotides: TGTGCCAGCGGGAGGGGGGTTAAGGGCTACACCTTC. It yields the protein CASGRGVKGYTF.

The chain employs TRBV2 and TRBJ1-5, with TRBD1 matching over 8 bases. V gave up 2 bases and J gave up 0 bases; unmatched junction bases: 0. This CDR3 is built from 15 residues. CDR1 and CDR2 (germline): SNHLY, FYNNEI. CDR3 nucleotide sequence: TGTGCCAGCAGTGAACAGGGGGCTAGCAATCAGCCCCAGCATTTT. Its protein is CASSEQGASNQPQHF.

This chain links TRBV28 with TRBJ1-6; 8 bases fit TRBD1. CDR1 is MDHEN, CDR2 SYDVKM, per germline. This CDR3 region has 19 residues. V trimming: 2 bases; J trimming: 0 bases; junction bases outside the gene matches: 9. CDR3 region: CASSLALYRGSSYNSPLHF. DNA of the CDR3: TGTGCCAGCAGTTTAGCCCTCTACAGGGGGAGCTCCTATAATTCACCCCTCCACTTT.

The V call is TRBV7-9, the J call TRBJ2-3; D call uncertain. V lost 2 bases and J lost 5, with 5 bases in between. The CDR3 has 12 amino acids. Germline loops: CDR1 SEHNR, CDR2 FQNEAQ (reference sequence). This chain's CDR3 is CASSLLGDTQYF. CDR3 in DNA: TGTGCCAGCAGCTTACTCGGAGATACGCAGTATTTT. The whole variable domain, filled in from reference TRBV7-9 and TRBJ2-3, reads DTGVSQNPRHKITKRGQNVTFRCDPISEHNRLYWYRQTLGQGPEFLTYFQNEAQLEKSRLLSDRFSAERPKGSFSTLEIQRTEQGDSAMYLCASSLLGDTQYFGPGTRLTVL.

The V gene is TRBV19, the J gene TRBJ2-3, with TRBD2 matching over 8 bases. CDR1 and CDR2 (germline): LNHDA, SQIVND (reference sequence). The V and J ends lost 6 bases and 5 bases, in that order; junction bases with no gene match: 10. The CDR3 has 15 amino acids. CDR3 bases: TGTGCCAGTAGCGGGAGGGTTATCTCAGGAGATACGCAGTATTTT. Encoded protein: CASSGRVISGDTQYF.

The chain links TRBV20-1 to TRBJ1-2; weak D call: TRBD1 (6 bases). Deletions cut 4 bases from V and 8 bases from J, with 23 bases between. The CDR3 has 15 amino acids. Germline V lookup: CDR1 DFQATT, CDR2 SNEGSKA (reference sequence). DNA for the CDR3: TGCAGTGCTACTGACCCGGGACACAAAACCTCCGGCTACACCTTC. Its translation: CSATDPGHKTSGYTF.

The CDR3 bases are TGTGCCAGTAGTATAGTTAACAGGCGAAACAATCAGCCCCAGCATTTT. It encodes CASSIVNRRNNQPQHF. This rearrangement joins TRBV19 to TRBJ1-5; TRBD1 might be the D (5 bases). This CDR3 has 16 residues. V lost 1 base, J lost 3 bases, and 13 bases lay in between. Germline CDR1 reads LNHDA; CDR2 reads SQIVND (reference sequence).

Comments on this clone: The germline gene is not matched at one end of the junction; a read error may be the cause. CDR3 region: CASSLLGGTNTGELFF. The CDR3 DNA is TGTGCCAGCAGTTTGTTAGGGGGAACGAATACCGGGGAGCTGTTTTTT. The J gene is TRBJ2-2, the V gene TRBV28, with D possibly being TRBD1 (6 bases). The CDR3 is 16 residues long. CDR1 and CDR2 from the germline V gene are MDHEN and SYDVKM. Full variable domain (rest looked up from reference TRBV28 and TRBJ2-2): DVKVTQSSRYLVKRTGEKVFLECVQDMDHENMFWYRQDPGLGLRLIYFSYDVKMKEKGDIPEGYSVSREKKERFSLILESASTNQTSMYLCASSLLGGTNTGELFFGEGSRLTVL.

V is TRBV6-5 and J is TRBJ2-1; the match to TRBD2 covers 9 bases. This CDR3 comprises 15 residues. The germline V gene encodes CDR1 MNHEY and CDR2 SVGAGI. With V trimmed by 6 bases and J by 0 bases, 3 bases remained unmatched. This CDR3 reads CASSLLAGSYNEQFF. The CDR3 DNA reads as TGTGCCAGCAGCCTACTAGCGGGCTCCTACAATGAGCAGTTCTTC.